The 18 T cell receptor beta chains below were found in one sample sequenced in a study of cytomegalovirus exposure and HLA in healthy donors. The PCR ran on 60 Vbeta and 13 Jbeta primers. Sequencing used immunoSEQ multiplex PCR; TCRdb keeps in-frame clones, though not all of them. The repertoire holds about 190,000 clones, with 75% to 90% as singletons. The sample taken for sequencing was PBMCs. Receptors originate from a boy aged 2-15 years in good health and CMV-seronegative.

DNA of the CDR3: TGTGCCAGCAGTTTAGGCACCATGAACACTGAAGCTTTCTTT. Amino acid sequence: CASSLGTMNTEAFF. The V and J genes are TRBV28 and TRBJ1-1; D is unclear. The CDR3 length is 14 residues. V dropped 2 bases and J dropped 0 bases, with 7 bases sitting between them. Germline CDR1 MDHEN, CDR2 SYDVKM. Full variable domain (remainder filled in from reference TRBV28 and TRBJ1-1): DVKVTQSSRYLVKRTGEKVFLECVQDMDHENMFWYRQDPGLGLRLIYFSYDVKMKEKGDIPEGYSVSREKKERFSLILESASTNQTSMYLCASSLGTMNTEAFFGQGTRLTVV.

V and J are TRBV2 and TRBJ2-1; 10 nucleotides agree with TRBD1. Trimming took 7 bases from V and 3 from J; bases not matched to a gene: 6. Looked up from germline, CDR1 is SNHLY and CDR2 is FYNNEI. The CDR3 has 15 residues. The DNA of the CDR3 is TGTGCCAGCAAGACCGGGACAGGGGTCTACAATGAGCAGTTCTTC. It encodes CASKTGTGVYNEQFF.

The CDR3 nucleotides read TGCGCCAGCAGCTTGGCTAGTGACTACGAGCAGTACTTC. Amino acid sequence: CASSLASDYEQYF. The V gene is TRBV5-1, the J gene TRBJ2-7, with D unresolved. Germline V gene sequence: CDR1 SGHRS, CDR2 YFSETQ. V shed 0 bases and J shed 3 bases, with 7 bases lying between them. The CDR3 loop spans 13 amino acids. The entire variable domain, with the rest obtained from reference TRBV5-1 and TRBJ2-7, is as follows: KAGVTQTPRYLIKTRGQQVTLSCSPISGHRSVSWYQQTPGQGLQFLFEYFSETQRNKGNFPGRFSGRQFSNSRSEMNVSTLELGDSALYLCASSLASDYEQYFGPGTRLTVT.

The V call is TRBV10-1, the J call TRBJ2-1; D is perhaps TRBD2 (6 bases). Deletions cut 0 bases from V and 6 bases from J, with 6 bases between. Germline V gene data show CDR1 as WNHNN and CDR2 as SYGVQD (reference sequence). There are 13 residues in the CDR3. CDR3: CASSESGSNEQFF. For the CDR3, the DNA is TGCGCCAGCAGTGAGTCCGGGAGCAATGAGCAGTTCTTC.

The chain links TRBV19 to TRBJ1-5; no definite D call. The V gene lost 5 bases and the J gene lost 7 bases, with 9 bases spanning the gap. Germline V lookup: CDR1 LNHDA, CDR2 SQIVND (reference sequence). This CDR3 spans 12 amino acids. CDR3 loop: CASSSSRQPQHF. Here the CDR3 DNA reads TGTGCCAGTAGTTCCAGTCGACAGCCCCAGCATTTT.

The V gene is TRBV2, the J gene TRBJ2-2; D gene unclear. CDR3 length: 13 amino acids. The V end lost 3 bases, the J end lost 7 bases, and 9 bases lay between the germline ends. Germline loops: CDR1 SNHLY, CDR2 FYNNEI. The CDR3 bases are TGTGCCAGCAGTGACAACCCGGGCGGGGAGCTGTTTTTT. Translating it yields CASSDNPGGELFF. Looking up the rest from reference TRBV2 and TRBJ2-2 gives the full variable domain: EPEVTQTPSHQVTQMGQEVILRCVPISNHLYFYWYRQILGQKVEFLVSFYNNEISEKSEIFDDQFSVERPDGSNFTLKIRSTKLEDSAMYFCASSDNPGGELFFGEGSRLTVL.

Points on this clone: The missing conserved phenylalanine or tryptophan at the end of this CDR3 makes a read error likely. The limits of the CDR3 on the DNA are not certain, so only TCRdb's listed CDR3 is given. The chain recombines TRBV21-1 with TRBJ2-3; TRBD2 is the table's D call, not checked against the DNA. TRBV21-1 is given as a pseudogene. The CDR3 is made up of 12 amino acids, end residues included. The chain's CDR3 is CASDKPGTSGTI.

The J gene is TRBJ1-4, the V gene TRBV13; D gene uncertain. The CDR3 is made up of 18 amino acids. Germline V gives CDR1 PRHDT, CDR2 FYEKMQ (reference sequence). Trimming took off 1 base at V and 10 bases at J, with 25 bases between the two ends. CDR3 sequence: CASSLASQTSLAGRKLFF. The DNA of the CDR3 is TGTGCCAGCAGCTTAGCATCGCAGACTTCCTTGGCTGGGAGAAAACTGTTTTTT.

The rearrangement joins TRBV7-2 to TRBJ2-1, with TRBD2 matching 8 bases. The CDR3 is made up of 17 amino acids. Germline CDR1 SGHTA, CDR2 FQGNSA. V gave up 5 bases and J gave up 7 bases; unmatched junction bases: 16. Here the CDR3 DNA reads TGTGCCAGCAGCCTGCGGGGGGAGGTCAAGGCACGGAATGAGCAGTTCTTC. Its protein product is CASSLRGEVKARNEQFF.

The J gene is TRBJ1-3, the V gene TRBV7-9; tentatively, D is TRBD1 (5 bases). Germline assignment: CDR1 SEHNR and CDR2 FQNEAQ (reference sequence). The CDR3 covers 15 residues. Trimming cost V 6 bases and J 2 bases, with 14 bases left between them. The CDR3 sequence: CASRPRQRTGNTIYF. The CDR3 DNA reads as TGTGCCAGCAGACCTCGACAGAGGACTGGAAACACCATATATTTT.

This clone was observed once. The genes are TRBV5-1 and TRBJ1-2, with D possibly matching TRBD1 (6 bases). Germline CDR1 is SGHRS and CDR2 is YFSETQ. This CDR3 is built from 11 residues. Trimming shortened V by 3 bases and J by 8 bases, and 8 bases separated the two germline ends. The CDR3 bases are TGCGCCAGCAGCTACCAGGGGGGCTACACCTTC. It encodes CASSYQGGYTF.

V gene TRBV6-1 combines with J gene TRBJ2-3, with D maybe TRBD2 (5 bases). Germline values: CDR1 MNHNS, CDR2 SASEGT. The ends were cut back, 4 bases at V and 2 bases at J, with 10 bases in the middle. The CDR3 is made up of 14 amino acids. The DNA for the CDR3 is TGTGCCAGCAGTGTCCGGGGAGACACAGATACGCAGTATTTT. Its translation: CASSVRGDTDTQYF.

This chain joins TRBV13 and TRBJ2-6; D is possibly TRBD1 (6 bases). The CDR3 runs to 16 residues. Germline V lookup: CDR1 PRHDT, CDR2 FYEKMQ (reference sequence). Trimming left V 7 bases short and J 2 bases short, with 15 bases between. CDR3 loop: CASTPTEGAGANVLTF. DNA for the CDR3: TGTGCCAGCACCCCGACCGAGGGGGCTGGGGCCAACGTCCTGACTTTC.

The chain employs TRBV5-1 and TRBJ1-2; 7 positions agree with TRBD1. The junction had 14 bases not matched to a gene; V was cut back by 4 bases and J by 8 bases. CDR3 size: 15 residues. From germline, CDR1 is SGHRS and CDR2 YFSETQ. CDR3: CASSSRGQGQSGYTF. The CDR3 DNA is TGCGCCAGCAGCAGCCGAGGGCAGGGACAGTCGGGCTACACCTTC.

This rearrangement joins TRBV2 to TRBJ2-2, with 13 bases aligning to TRBD2. This CDR3 has 16 residues. Trimming took 2 bases from V and 7 from J; bases not matched to a gene: 4. The germline gives CDR1 SNHLY, CDR2 FYNNEI. CDR3 DNA sequence: TGTGCCAGCAGTGAAACCCGACTAGCGGGGGGCGGGGAGCTGTTTTTT. Translating gives CASSETRLAGGGELFF.

V gene TRBV20-1 combines with J gene TRBJ1-4; D is uncertain. This CDR3 is built from 11 residues. V was cut by 3 bases and J by 11 bases, with 10 bases left in between. The germline gives CDR1 DFQATT, CDR2 SNEGSKA (reference sequence). The CDR3 reads CSASEGDKLFF. The DNA for the CDR3 is TGCAGTGCTAGCGAGGGAGATAAACTGTTTTTT.

The chain has TRBV18 and TRBJ2-2; D might be TRBD2 (6 bases). Trimming pared 3 bases from V and 4 bases from J, leaving 15 bases between. CDR1 and CDR2 (germline): KGHSH, LQKENI. This CDR3 has 16 amino acids. CDR3 coding DNA: TGTGCCAGCTCACCGAGAGCCAGGGAGGTCACCGGGGAGCTGTTTTTT. As protein: CASSPRAREVTGELFF. Combining the CDR3 with reference TRBV18 and TRBJ2-2 gives the whole variable domain NAGVMQNPRHLVRRRGQEARLRCSPMKGHSHVYWYRQLPEEGLKFMVYLQKENIIDESGMPKERFSAEFPKEGPSILRIQQVVRGDSAAYFCASSPRAREVTGELFFGEGSRLTVL.

This clone has only a few counts. The chain is built from TRBV27 and TRBJ2-3; D unresolved. CDR3 size: 16 residues. Trimming left V 5 bases short and J 2 bases short, with 17 bases between. Per germline, CDR1 MNHEY and CDR2 SMNVEV (reference sequence). CDR3 protein: CASSPEMRGVTDTQYF. The CDR3 DNA reads TGTGCCAGCAGTCCCGAGATGAGAGGCGTCACAGATACGCAGTATTTT.